This T cell receptor (beta chain) appears in the sequencing data of a study of T-cell reconstitution after alpha-beta-depleted transplantation in children (dated by TCRdb to the mid-2010s). Study-level background: The study quantitatively tracked T-cell immune reconstitution after TCRalphabeta/CD19-depleted allogeneic hematopoietic cell transplantation in children using TCR repertoire profiling.

V and J lose 3 bases and 9 bases, and a span of 13 bases separates them. CDR1 SGHRS and CDR2 YFSETQ were looked up in the germline V gene. From cysteine to phenylalanine, the CDR3 is 13 amino acids long. The sequence is cut down to CDR3 DNA, 39 bases in frame from base 1. This clonotype was detected ten times or more. What this receptor recognizes is not known. Nothing much larger sits one base from this clone, and base qualities are not available. The treatment or condition label of this sample denotes: allogeneic hematopoietic cell transplantation with graft depleted of TCRalphabeta T cells and CD19 B cells. The children who served as transplant recipients had been given grafts of TCRalphabeta/CD19-depleted allogeneic hematopoietic cells. The library was obtained by PCR. Reads for this sample came from an Illumina HiSeq 2500. TCR library preparation used molecular barcoding, with unique molecular identifiers applied to normalize quantification of the TCRbeta repertoire. The raw public data were reprocessed by TCRdb itself: fastp quality trimming at Q25, MiXCR clonotype calling, in-frame beta chains only. Entries are consolidated by CDR3 protein sequence, retaining the most common genes and DNA. Across this sample there are some 600,000 distinct CDR3 sequences, with around 13% seen only once. Around 2.2% of the sample is held by the ten biggest clonotypes.

The paper as a whole reports these results and caveats: The apparently early alphabetaT-cell count recovery about two months after transplant was reportedly dependent on only several hundred rapidly expanded clones derived from non-depleted graft cells. In some patients, the high TCRbeta diversity seen at day 60 was put down to recipient T cells and intrathymic progenitors that had survived conditioning. Hyperexpanded clone frequencies declined over subsequent months; after one year, T-cell counts and TCRbeta diversity were mostly attributed to newly produced T cells.

Sample: PBMCs, mostly from graft donor cells, taken 360 days after TCRalphabeta/CD19-depleted stem cell transplant. The chain is assembled from TRBV5-1 and TRBJ2-1; possibly the D gene is TRBD1, per 6 matching bases. The TCR originated in a male patient younger than 18 who had a stem cell transplant for acute myeloid leukemia, so the T cells may come from the graft donor. This receptor carries the CDR3 CASSWALGGEQFF. The nucleotide sequence is TGCGCCAGCAGCTGGGCCCTAGGGGGTGAGCAGTTCTTC.